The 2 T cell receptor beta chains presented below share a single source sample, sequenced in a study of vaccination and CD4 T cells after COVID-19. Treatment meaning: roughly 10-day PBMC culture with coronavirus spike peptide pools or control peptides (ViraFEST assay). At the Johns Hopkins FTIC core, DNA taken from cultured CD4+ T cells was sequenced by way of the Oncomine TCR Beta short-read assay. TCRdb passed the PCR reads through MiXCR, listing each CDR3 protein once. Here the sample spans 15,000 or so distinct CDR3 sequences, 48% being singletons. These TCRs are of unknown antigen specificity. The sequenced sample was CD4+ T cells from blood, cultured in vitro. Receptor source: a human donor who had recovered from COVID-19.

The CDR3 DNA follows: TGTGCCAGCAGTTTAATCCTGAACACTGAAGCTTTCTTT. Its protein product is CASSLILNTEAFF. J is TRBJ1-1 and V is TRBV12-3 or TRBV12-4; D is ambiguous. This CDR3 spans 13 amino acids. V lost 2 bases, J lost 0 bases, and 4 bases lay in between.

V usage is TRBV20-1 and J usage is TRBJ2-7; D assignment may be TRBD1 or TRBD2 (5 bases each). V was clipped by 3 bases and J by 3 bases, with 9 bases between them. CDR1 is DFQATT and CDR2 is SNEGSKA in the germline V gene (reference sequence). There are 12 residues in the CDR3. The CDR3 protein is CSARPRGYEQYF. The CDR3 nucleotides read TGCAGTGCTAGGCCGAGGGGCTACGAGCAGTACTTC.